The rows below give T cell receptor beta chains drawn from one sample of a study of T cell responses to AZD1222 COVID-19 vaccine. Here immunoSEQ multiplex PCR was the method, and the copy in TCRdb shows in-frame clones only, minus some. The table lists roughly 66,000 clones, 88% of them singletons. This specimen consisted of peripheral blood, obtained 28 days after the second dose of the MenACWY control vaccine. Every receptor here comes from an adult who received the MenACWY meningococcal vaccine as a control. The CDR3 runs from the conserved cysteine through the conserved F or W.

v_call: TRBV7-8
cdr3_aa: CASTPPGLRVYNEQFF

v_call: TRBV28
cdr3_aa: CASRDLAGSKNIQYF

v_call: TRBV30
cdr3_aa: CAWRPPGQGKSKLFF

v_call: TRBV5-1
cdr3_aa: CASSPGHTNTGELFF

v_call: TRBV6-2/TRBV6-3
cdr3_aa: CASSRTGSTYEQYF

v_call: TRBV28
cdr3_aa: CASSLPGPNQPQHF

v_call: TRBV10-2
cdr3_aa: CASSESQGVGEKLFF

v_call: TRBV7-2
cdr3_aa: CASSIQGDLWGTYEQYF

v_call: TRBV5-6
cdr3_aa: CASSLYPSPKEPQHF

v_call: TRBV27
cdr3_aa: CASSVDRAITEAFF

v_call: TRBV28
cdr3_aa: CASRSGLADEKLFF

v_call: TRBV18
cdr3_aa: CASSPLQTSEAFF

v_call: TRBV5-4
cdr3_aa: CASSLRYSGANVLTF

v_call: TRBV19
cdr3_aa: CASRRTSGSAEQFF

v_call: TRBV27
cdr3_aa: CASSFTGRTTEAFF